The 21 T cell receptor beta chains presented below share a single source sample, sequenced in a study of T cell repertoires in cytomegalovirus infection. TCRdb ran MiXCR on the reads and lists one entry per CDR3 protein. The sample lists roughly 78,000 distinct CDR3 sequences; 35% to 50% were seen once. Their antigens are not known. The sequencing used CD8+ T cells from cultured PBMCs, collected from culture after CMV antigen stimulation. The receptors stem from a human donor in good health (CMV status not recorded). Some clones in this sample may be carry-over from other donors' samples.

The table lists this clonotype with a few counts. The CDR3 reads CASSAAGAAYNEQFF. In DNA form, the CDR3 reads TGTGCCAGCAGCGCGGCGGGGGCCGCCTACAATGAGCAGTTCTTC. This rearrangement joins TRBV2 to TRBJ2-1, with a possible D match to TRBD2 (7 bases). The germline V gene encodes CDR1 SNHLY and CDR2 FYNNEI. The CDR3 has 15 residues. V shed 6 bases and J shed 2 bases, with 14 bases lying between them.

The chain recombines TRBV7-6 with TRBJ2-2, with 12 bases aligning to TRBD2. V was clipped by 5 bases and J by 6 bases; unmatched bases: 4. The CDR3 is made up of 15 amino acids. In germline, CDR1 is SGHVS, CDR2 FNYEAQ. The CDR3: CASSTLAGGPGELFF. For the CDR3, the DNA is TGTGCCAGCAGCACTCTAGCGGGGGGGCCCGGGGAGCTGTTTTTT.

This sequence joins TRBV7-9 and TRBJ2-7; tentatively, D is TRBD1 (5 bases). Germline CDR1 reads SEHNR; CDR2 reads FQNEAQ (reference sequence). V lost 5 bases and J 7 bases, leaving 9 bases between the germline ends. The length of the CDR3 is 11 residues. The CDR3 region has the DNA TGTGCCAGCAGCGGGGCGCATGAGCAGTACTTC. Its translation is CASSGAHEQYF.

The genes are TRBV6-6 and TRBJ2-1; possible D gene TRBD2, 6 bases. Germline V gene lookup returns CDR1 MNHNY and CDR2 SVGAGI (reference sequence). The CDR3 is made up of 13 amino acids. Trimming shortened V by 6 bases and J by 6 bases, and 12 bases separated the two germline ends. CDR3 sequence reads: CASSSPSANEQFF. The CDR3, as DNA: TGTGCCAGCAGCTCCCCTAGCGCCAATGAGCAGTTCTTC.

This clonotype has just one count. Here the CDR3 reads CASSLHSQAPYEQYF. CDR3 DNA: TGTGCCAGCAGCCTCCACTCTCAAGCCCCCTACGAGCAGTACTTC. V usage is TRBV11-3 and J usage is TRBJ2-7; D is ambiguous. The CDR3 has 15 amino acids. Trimming took 5 bases from V and 2 from J, leaving 16 bases between them. Germline CDR1 SGHNT, CDR2 YENEEA. Complete variable domain (other parts from reference TRBV11-3 and TRBJ2-7): EAGVVQSPRYKIIEKKQPVAFWCNPISGHNTLYWYLQNLGQGPELLIRYENEEAVDDSQLPKDRFSAERLKGVDSTLKIQPAELGDSAVYLCASSLHSQAPYEQYFGPGTRLTVT.

The genes are TRBV12-3 or TRBV12-4 and TRBJ2-7, with D tentatively TRBD1 (5 bases). The length of the CDR3 is 15 residues. Trimming took 7 bases from V and 0 from J, leaving 16 bases between them. The CDR3 DNA sequence: TGTGCCAGCACCCAAAGGGGCCGGAGCTCCTACGAGCAGTACTTC. Translation gives CASTQRGRSSYEQYF.

This chain links TRBV19 with TRBJ2-1; no clear D gene. The CDR3 extends over 11 amino acids. Germline lookup yields CDR1 LNHDA and CDR2 SQIVND (reference sequence). Trimming shortened V by 9 bases and J by 4 bases, and 7 bases separated the two germline ends. Here the CDR3 reads CASHSYNEQFF. The CDR3 DNA is TGTGCCAGCCACTCTTACAATGAGCAGTTCTTC.

The chain recombines TRBV7-2 with TRBJ2-5; 9 bases align to TRBD2. The CDR3 contains 18 residues. Trimming cost V 4 bases and J 4 bases; bases outside gene matches: 16. In germline, CDR1 is SGHTA, CDR2 FQGNSA. The CDR3, as DNA: TGTGCCAGCAGCTCTTTGGGAATTGGGGCGGGGGGGCGAGAGACCCAGTACTTC. Translation: CASSSLGIGAGGRETQYF.

This chain connects TRBV6-1 to TRBJ1-3; no clear D gene. From germline, CDR1 is MNHNS and CDR2 SASEGT. This CDR3 is 15 amino acids long. V lost 7 bases and J 2 bases, leaving 15 bases between the germline ends. The CDR3 nucleotides read TGTGCCAGCATTTATGTAGTCGGGCCTGGAAACACCATATATTTT. As protein: CASIYVVGPGNTIYF.

This chain connects TRBV9 to TRBJ2-3, with 8 bases matching TRBD1. There are 17 residues in the CDR3. The V gene end was trimmed by 0 bases and the J gene end by 4 bases; junction bases not matched to a gene: 10. Germline CDR1 SGDLS, CDR2 YYNGEE. The DNA of the CDR3 is TGTGCCAGCAGCGTAGCTACAGGGGGTAGCATGGCAGATACGCAGTATTTT. Translated: CASSVATGGSMADTQYF.

The rearrangement uses TRBV4-3 and TRBJ2-1; TRBD2 matches at 9 bases. This CDR3 comprises 16 residues. V was clipped by 0 bases and J by 5 bases; unmatched bases: 5. The germline V gene encodes CDR1 LGHNA and CDR2 YSLEER. CDR3 bases: TGCGCCAGCAGCCAAGAATCGCCTAGCGGGGACAATGAGCAGTTCTTC. Translating gives CASSQESPSGDNEQFF.

The J gene is TRBJ1-2, the V gene TRBV4-1; the D gene is possibly TRBD1 (5 bases). Looked up from germline, CDR1 is MGHRA and CDR2 is YSYEKL. Trimming shortened V by 1 base and J by 4 bases, and 16 bases separated the two germline ends. The CDR3 length is 16 residues. CDR3 sequence reads: CASSQGDWGNLYGYTF. In nucleotides, the CDR3 is TGCGCCAGCAGCCAAGGGGATTGGGGCAACCTCTATGGCTACACCTTC.

This chain joins TRBV10-3 and TRBJ2-3; 8 bases align to TRBD2. The CDR3 runs to 14 residues. Germline assignment: CDR1 ENHRY and CDR2 SYGVKD. The ends lost 4 bases at V and 1 base at J; junction bases unmatched: 1. This CDR3 reads CAISVGGGTDTQYF. For the CDR3, the DNA is TGTGCCATCAGTGTCGGGGGGGGCACAGATACGCAGTATTTT.

This clonotype was counted at least ten times. The chain carries TRBV6-1 and TRBJ2-1, with 10 bases lining up with TRBD2. The germline gives CDR1 MNHNS, CDR2 SASEGT. This CDR3 has 15 amino acids. The V gene end was trimmed by 5 bases and the J gene end by 4 bases; junction bases not matched to a gene: 5. The CDR3: CASSTKAGGYNEQFF. The CDR3 region has the DNA TGTGCCAGCAGTACCAAAGCGGGGGGGTACAATGAGCAGTTCTTC.

This clonotype was seen a handful of times. The chain uses TRBV4-1 and TRBJ1-5; 7 positions match TRBD1. Looked up from germline, CDR1 is MGHRA and CDR2 is YSYEKL. Trimming at V came to 5 bases and at J to 3 bases, leaving 7 bases not matched to a gene. CDR3 size: 15 residues. CDR3 in amino acids: CASSFLTGANQPQHF. In DNA form, the CDR3 reads TGCGCCAGCAGCTTTCTTACAGGGGCCAATCAGCCCCAGCATTTT.

The V call is TRBV4-1, the J call TRBJ2-1; 9 bases align to TRBD1. V lost 2 bases and J lost 3; bases outside the gene matches: 17. The CDR3 runs 20 residues. Germline V gene sequence: CDR1 MGHRA, CDR2 YSYEKL. CDR3 amino acids: CASSQPGGTGRSVSYNEQFF. CDR3 in DNA: TGCGCCAGCAGCCAACCGGGTGGGACAGGGCGCTCAGTCAGCTACAATGAGCAGTTCTTC.

This clonotype was recorded a few times. The rearrangement links TRBV29-1 to TRBJ2-7; 8 bases align to TRBD2. Germline V CDR1 and CDR2: SQVTM, ANQGSEA. Losses at the gene ends were 6 bases for V and 6 bases for J; bases not matched to a gene: 7. The CDR3 loop spans 12 amino acids. The CDR3 DNA sequence: TGCAGCGTCCAAGGACTAGCCCGCGAGCAGTACTTC. It encodes CSVQGLAREQYF.

The DNA of the CDR3 is TGTGCCACAGAGAGACAAGGGGATCCCTATGGCTACACCTTC. It encodes CATERQGDPYGYTF. The chain recombines TRBV12-3 or TRBV12-4 with TRBJ1-2; TRBD1 is a possible D gene (5 bases). This CDR3 comprises 14 residues. Trimming left V 10 bases short and J 4 bases short, with 19 bases between.

This rearrangement joins TRBV12-3 or TRBV12-4 to TRBJ1-2, with D unresolved. V was pared by 3 bases and J by 5 bases, with 10 bases between. This CDR3 region has 13 residues. This chain's CDR3 is CASSFSSGYGYTF. The DNA for the CDR3 is TGTGCCAGCAGTTTTTCATCCGGGTATGGCTACACCTTC.

This clonotype appeared many times. Here the CDR3 DNA reads TGTGCCAGCCTCCCCAGTGGGAACACTGAAGCTTTCTTT. Its protein product is CASLPSGNTEAFF. The chain has TRBV7-6 and TRBJ1-1; D call uncertain. The CDR3 has 13 amino acids. V lost 8 bases and J lost 1, with 11 bases in between. Germline loops: CDR1 SGHVS, CDR2 FNYEAQ.

J is TRBJ1-1 and V is TRBV7-4, with D perhaps matching TRBD1 (5 bases). The CDR3 is 14 amino acids. Germline V gene sequence: CDR1 SGHVT, CDR2 SQSDAQ. V was trimmed by 4 bases and J by 1 base, leaving 10 bases between them. The DNA of the CDR3 is TGTGCCAGCAGCTCGACGGGGGGGAACACTGAAGCTTTCTTT. This translates into CASSSTGGNTEAFF.